This record looks at one T cell receptor (beta chain) sequence and its context. This clonotype was seen a handful of times. Its antigen has not been determined. It has no much larger one-base neighbor in the sample; base qualities were not kept. Taken from cysteine to phenylalanine, the CDR3 has 14 residues. Left in the record is the CDR3 DNA by itself, 42 bases read in frame from the first base. Taken from the germline V gene, the CDR1 and CDR2 loops are MGHRA and YSYEKL. Trimming costs V 0 bases and J 8 bases, and their ends lie 13 bases apart. Receptors were amplified or captured by RT-PCR. Sequenced using an Illumina HiSeq 2500. TCRdb cleaned the public reads at Q25 with fastp, built clones with MiXCR and kept in-frame beta chains. For every CDR3 protein sequence, its rows merge into one entry that carries the most common genes and DNA. Across this sample there are some 800,000 distinct CDR3 sequences, with around 20% seen only once. The leading ten clones occupy about 10% of the sample.

The entry originates in a study of response to subunit inactivated influenza vaccine (dated by TCRdb to about 2018). Describing the broader study: To follow how T cells responded to a trivalent subunit inactivated influenza vaccine, the researchers relied on deep quantitative profiling of the T cell receptor repertoire. Points the paper makes about the study in general: According to the authors, only a limited number of new T cells may be recruited by each seasonal influenza vaccination.

The chain is encoded by TRBV4-1 joined to TRBJ1-2; the D region possibly corresponds to TRBD1 (5 bases align). The sequencing used PBMCs from blood, collected more than 4 days after vaccination. The sequence came from a man aged 50-60 years who received an inactivated influenza vaccine. Donor details come from another sample of the same person, matched by shared clones. The CDR3 has the sequence CASSQEVGAGGYTF. The DNA sequence is TGCGCCAGCAGCCAAGAGGTTGGGGCTGGAGGCTACACCTTC.